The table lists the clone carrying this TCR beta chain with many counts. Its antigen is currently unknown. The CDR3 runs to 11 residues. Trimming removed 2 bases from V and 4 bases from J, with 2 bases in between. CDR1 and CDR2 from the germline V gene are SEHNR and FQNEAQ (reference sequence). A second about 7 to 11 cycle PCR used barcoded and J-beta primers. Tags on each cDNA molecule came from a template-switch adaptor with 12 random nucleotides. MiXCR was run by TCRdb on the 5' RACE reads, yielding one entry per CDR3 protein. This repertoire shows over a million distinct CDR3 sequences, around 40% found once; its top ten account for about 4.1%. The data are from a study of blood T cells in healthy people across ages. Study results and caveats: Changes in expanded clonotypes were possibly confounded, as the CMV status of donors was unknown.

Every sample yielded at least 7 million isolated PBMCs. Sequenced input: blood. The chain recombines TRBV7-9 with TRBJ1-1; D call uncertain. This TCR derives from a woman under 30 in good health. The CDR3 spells CASSLSTEAFF. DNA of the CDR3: TGTGCCAGCAGCTTATCCACTGAAGCTTTCTTT.